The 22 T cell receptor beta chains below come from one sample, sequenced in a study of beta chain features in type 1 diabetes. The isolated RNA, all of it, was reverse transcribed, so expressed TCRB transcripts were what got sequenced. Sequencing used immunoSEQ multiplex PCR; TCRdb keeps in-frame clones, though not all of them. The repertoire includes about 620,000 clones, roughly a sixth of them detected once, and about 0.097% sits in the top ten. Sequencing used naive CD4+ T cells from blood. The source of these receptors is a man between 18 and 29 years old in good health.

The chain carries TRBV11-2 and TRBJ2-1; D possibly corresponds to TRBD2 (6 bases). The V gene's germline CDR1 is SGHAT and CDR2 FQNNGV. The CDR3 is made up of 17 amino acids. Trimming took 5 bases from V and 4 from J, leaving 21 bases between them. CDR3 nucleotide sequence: TGTGCCAGCAGCACTCTACGGGGGAAACTGGATTACAATGAGCAGTTCTTC. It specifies CASSTLRGKLDYNEQFF.

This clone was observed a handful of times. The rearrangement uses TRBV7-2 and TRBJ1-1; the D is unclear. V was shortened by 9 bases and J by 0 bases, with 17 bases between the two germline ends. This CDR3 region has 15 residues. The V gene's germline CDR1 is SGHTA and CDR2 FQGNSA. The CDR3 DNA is TGTGCCAGTCGAGTAATGCCCCAACTGAACACTGAAGCTTTCTTT. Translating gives CASRVMPQLNTEAFF.

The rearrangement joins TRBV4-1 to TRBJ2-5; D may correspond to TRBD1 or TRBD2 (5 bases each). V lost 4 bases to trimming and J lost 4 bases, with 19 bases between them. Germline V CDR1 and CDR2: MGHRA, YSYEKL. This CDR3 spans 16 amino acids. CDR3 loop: CASSPLGEGITETQYF. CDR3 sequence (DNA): TGCGCCAGCAGCCCGCTGGGTGAGGGGATTACAGAGACCCAGTACTTC.

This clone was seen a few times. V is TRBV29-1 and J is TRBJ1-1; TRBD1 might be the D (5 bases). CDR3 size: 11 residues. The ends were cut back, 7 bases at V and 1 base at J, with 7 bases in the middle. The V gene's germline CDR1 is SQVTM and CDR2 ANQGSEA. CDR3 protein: CSGQSNTEAFF. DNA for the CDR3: TGCAGCGGACAGTCGAACACTGAAGCTTTCTTT.

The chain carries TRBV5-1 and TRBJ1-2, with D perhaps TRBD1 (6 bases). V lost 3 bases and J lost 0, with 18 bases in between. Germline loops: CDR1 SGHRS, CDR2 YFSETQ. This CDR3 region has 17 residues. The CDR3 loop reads CASSSSTGMRTNYGYTF. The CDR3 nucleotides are TGCGCCAGCAGCTCGTCAACAGGGATGAGAACTAACTATGGCTACACCTTC.

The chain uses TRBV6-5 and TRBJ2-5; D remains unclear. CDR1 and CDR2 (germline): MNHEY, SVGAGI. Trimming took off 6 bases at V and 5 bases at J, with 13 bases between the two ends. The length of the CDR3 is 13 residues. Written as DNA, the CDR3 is TGTGCCAGCAGGCCTACAAGTGGGGAGACCCAGTACTTC. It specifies CASRPTSGETQYF.

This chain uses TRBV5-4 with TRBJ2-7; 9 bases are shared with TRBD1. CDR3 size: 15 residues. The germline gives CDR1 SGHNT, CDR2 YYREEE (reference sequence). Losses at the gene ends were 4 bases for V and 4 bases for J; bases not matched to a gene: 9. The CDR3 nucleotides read TGTGCCAGCAGCCGTAGTTGGGACAGGGCGTACGAGCAGTACTTC. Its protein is CASSRSWDRAYEQYF.

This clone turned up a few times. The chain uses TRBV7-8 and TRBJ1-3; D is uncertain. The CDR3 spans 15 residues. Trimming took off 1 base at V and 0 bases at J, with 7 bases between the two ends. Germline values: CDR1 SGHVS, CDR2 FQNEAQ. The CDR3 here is CASSLGLHSGNTIYF. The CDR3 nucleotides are TGTGCCAGCAGCTTAGGACTGCACTCTGGAAACACCATATATTTT.

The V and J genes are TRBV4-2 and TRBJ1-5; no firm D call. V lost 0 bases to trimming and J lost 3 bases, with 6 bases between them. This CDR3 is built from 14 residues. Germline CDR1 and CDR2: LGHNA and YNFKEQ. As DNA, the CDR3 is TGTGCCAGCAGCCAAGATCTACTCAATCAGCCCCAGCATTTT. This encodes CASSQDLLNQPQHF.

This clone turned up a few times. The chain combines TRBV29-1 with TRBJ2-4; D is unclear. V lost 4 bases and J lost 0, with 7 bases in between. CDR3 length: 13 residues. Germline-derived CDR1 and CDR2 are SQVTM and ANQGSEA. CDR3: CSVVDLAKNIQYF. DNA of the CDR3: TGCAGCGTTGTAGATTTAGCCAAAAACATTCAGTACTTC.

The CDR3 is CASSLYLGNSYYEQYF. The CDR3 bases are TGTGCCAGCAGCTTATATCTTGGGAACAGTTACTACGAGCAGTACTTC. The V and J genes are TRBV11-2 and TRBJ2-7, with D unresolved. The CDR3 runs to 16 residues. The V end was cut by 2 bases, the J end by 3 bases, with 17 bases between. Germline CDR1 SGHAT, CDR2 FQNNGV.

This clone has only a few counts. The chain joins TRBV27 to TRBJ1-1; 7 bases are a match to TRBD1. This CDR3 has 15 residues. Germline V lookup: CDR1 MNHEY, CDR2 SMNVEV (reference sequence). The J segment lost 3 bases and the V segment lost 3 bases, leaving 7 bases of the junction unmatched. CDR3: CASSLDRIRDTEAFF. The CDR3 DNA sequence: TGTGCCAGCAGTTTGGACAGGATAAGGGACACTGAAGCTTTCTTT.

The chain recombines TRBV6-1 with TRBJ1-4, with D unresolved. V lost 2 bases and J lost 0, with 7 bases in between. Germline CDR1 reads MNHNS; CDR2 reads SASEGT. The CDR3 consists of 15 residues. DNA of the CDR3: TGTGCCAGCAGTGAATCCAGCCCAACTAATGAAAAACTGTTTTTT. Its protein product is CASSESSPTNEKLFF.

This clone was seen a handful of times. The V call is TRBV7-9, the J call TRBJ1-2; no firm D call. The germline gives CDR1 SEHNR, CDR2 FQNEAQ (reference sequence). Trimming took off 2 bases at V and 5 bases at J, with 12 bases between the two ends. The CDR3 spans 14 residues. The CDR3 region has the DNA TGTGCCAGCAGCTTAAGGGCAGGCGGTTATGGCTACACCTTC. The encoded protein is CASSLRAGGYGYTF.

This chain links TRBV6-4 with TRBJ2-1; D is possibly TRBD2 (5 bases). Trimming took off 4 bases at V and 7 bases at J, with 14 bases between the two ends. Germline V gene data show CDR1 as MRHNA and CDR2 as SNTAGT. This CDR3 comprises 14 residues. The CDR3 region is CASSGSLGGNEQFF. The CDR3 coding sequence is TGTGCCAGCAGTGGTTCACTAGGAGGAAATGAGCAGTTCTTC.

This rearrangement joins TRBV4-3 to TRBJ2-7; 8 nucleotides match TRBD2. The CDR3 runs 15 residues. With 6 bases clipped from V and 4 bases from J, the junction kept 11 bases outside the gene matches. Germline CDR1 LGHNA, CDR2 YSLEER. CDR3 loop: CASSITAGAAYEQYF. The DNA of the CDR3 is TGCGCCAGCAGTATAACAGCGGGAGCGGCATACGAGCAGTACTTC.

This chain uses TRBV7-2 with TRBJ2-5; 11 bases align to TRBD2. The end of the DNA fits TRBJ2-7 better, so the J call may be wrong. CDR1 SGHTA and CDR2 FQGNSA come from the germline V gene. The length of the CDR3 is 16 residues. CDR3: CASSLATSGSIGEQYF. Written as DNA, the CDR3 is TGTGCCAGCAGCTTAGCAACTAGCGGGAGTATCGGCGAGCAGTACTTC.

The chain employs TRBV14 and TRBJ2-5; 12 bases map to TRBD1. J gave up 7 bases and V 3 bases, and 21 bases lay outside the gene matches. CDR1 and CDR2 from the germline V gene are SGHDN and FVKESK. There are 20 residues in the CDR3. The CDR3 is CASSHTSLRDRGRLPRTQYF. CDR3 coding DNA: TGTGCCAGCAGCCACACCTCTCTCCGGGACAGGGGGCGCTTACCGAGGACCCAGTACTTC.

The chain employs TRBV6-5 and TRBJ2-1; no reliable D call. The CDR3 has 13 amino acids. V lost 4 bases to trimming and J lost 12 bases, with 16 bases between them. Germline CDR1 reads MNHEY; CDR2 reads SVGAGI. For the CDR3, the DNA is TGTGCCAGCAGTTTAATCCGTGACCGTGGGCAGTTCTTC. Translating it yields CASSLIRDRGQFF.

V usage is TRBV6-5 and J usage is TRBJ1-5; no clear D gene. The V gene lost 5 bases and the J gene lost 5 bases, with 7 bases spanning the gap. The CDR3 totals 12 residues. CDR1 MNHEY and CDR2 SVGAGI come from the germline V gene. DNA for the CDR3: TGTGCCAGCAGTGCTAAACATCAGCCCCAGCATTTT. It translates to CASSAKHQPQHF.

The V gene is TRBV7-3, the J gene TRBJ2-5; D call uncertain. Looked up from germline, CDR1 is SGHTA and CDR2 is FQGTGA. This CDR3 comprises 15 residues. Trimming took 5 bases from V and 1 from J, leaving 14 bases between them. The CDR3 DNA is TGTGCCAGCAGCCCCAGAGGACGCACCCAAGAGACCCAGTACTTC. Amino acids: CASSPRGRTQETQYF.

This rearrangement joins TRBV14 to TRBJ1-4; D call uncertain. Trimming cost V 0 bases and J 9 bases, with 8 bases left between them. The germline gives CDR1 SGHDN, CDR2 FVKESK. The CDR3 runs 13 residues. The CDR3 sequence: CASSQEGRQKLFF. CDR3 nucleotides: TGTGCCAGCAGCCAAGAGGGCAGGCAAAAACTGTTTTTT.